Presented here are 28 T cell receptor beta chains from one specimen sequenced in a study of OX40 agonist ivuxolimab in advanced cancers. Library preparation employed the immunoSEQ multiplex PCR assay. TCRdb carries this immuneACCESS record with in-frame sequences only. Its versions omit some clonotypes, under half of them owing to an unresolved V gene in the studies checked, with the rest unexplained. This sample has some 87,000 clones in its table, and approximately 90% of those were observed once. The leading ten clones occupy more than 0.65% of the sample. The specimen comprised CD4+ or CD8+ T cells sorted from blood, sampled in a trial of the OX40 agonist ivuxolimab. The receptors here all came from an adult with an advanced solid tumor such as melanoma, head and neck, liver or kidney cancer.

The chain combines TRBV29-1 with TRBJ1-1; tentatively, D is TRBD1 (5 bases). The V and J ends lost 4 bases and 4 bases respectively, with 13 bases between them. This CDR3 region has 13 residues. The germline V gene encodes CDR1 SQVTM and CDR2 ANQGSEA. The CDR3 here is CSVGGGVGTEAFF. The CDR3 nucleotides are TGCAGCGTTGGGGGAGGGGTTGGCACTGAAGCTTTCTTT.

This chain uses TRBV14 with TRBJ1-1; 9 bases match TRBD1. Trimming cost V 4 bases and J 4 bases; bases outside gene matches: 7. CDR1 SGHDN and CDR2 FVKESK come from the germline V gene. CDR3 length: 15 residues. CDR3 loop: CASSRYRGRGTEAFF. For the CDR3, the DNA is TGTGCCAGCAGCCGCTACAGGGGGCGCGGCACTGAAGCTTTCTTT.

The chain uses TRBV4-2 and TRBJ2-7; 8 nucleotides agree with TRBD1. Trimming took 4 bases from V and 1 from J; bases not matched to a gene: 9. The V gene's germline CDR1 is LGHNA and CDR2 YNFKEQ. CDR3 length: 16 amino acids. The CDR3 reads CASSPPGQGSSYEQYF. In DNA form, the CDR3 reads TGTGCCAGCAGCCCCCCCGGACAGGGATCGTCCTACGAGCAGTACTTC.

The chain links TRBV6-5 to TRBJ1-5; D is unclear. The germline V gene encodes CDR1 MNHEY and CDR2 SVGAGI. The CDR3 consists of 13 residues. V lost 6 bases and J lost 2, with 8 bases in between. CDR3 loop: CASSLDGNQPQHF. The CDR3 coding sequence is TGTGCCAGCAGCCTGGACGGCAATCAGCCCCAGCATTTT.

The J gene is TRBJ2-7, the V gene TRBV18; possible D gene TRBD2, 5 bases. Trimming took off 2 bases at V and 3 bases at J, with 8 bases between the two ends. The CDR3 extends over 13 amino acids. CDR1 is KGHSH, CDR2 LQKENI, per germline. The DNA for the CDR3 is TGTGCCAGCTCACCAGGACTCCACTACGAGCAGTACTTC. Translating it yields CASSPGLHYEQYF.

The chain employs TRBV7-8 and TRBJ1-1; D remains ambiguous. Germline V CDR1 and CDR2: SGHVS, FQNEAQ. This CDR3 comprises 14 residues. The ends were cut back, 0 bases at V and 2 bases at J, with 7 bases in the middle. CDR3 residues: CASSLAGLNTEAFF. CDR3 bases: TGTGCCAGCAGCTTAGCAGGCCTCAACACTGAAGCTTTCTTT.

This chain joins TRBV6-1 and TRBJ1-2; maybe TRBD1 (5 bases). V was cut by 6 bases and J by 3 bases, with 8 bases left in between. Germline V gene data show CDR1 as MNHNS and CDR2 as SASEGT. This CDR3 region has 12 residues. The CDR3 DNA sequence: TGTGCCAGCAGAGGACAAGACTATGGCTACACCTTC. Translating it yields CASRGQDYGYTF.

V usage is TRBV6-1 and J usage is TRBJ2-7; no clear D gene. V gave up 6 bases and J gave up 1 base, with 7 bases separating them. The germline CDR1 and CDR2 sequences are MNHNS and SASEGT. The length of the CDR3 is 12 residues. The CDR3 DNA follows: TGTGCCAGCAGGTCAATATCCTACGAGCAGTACTTC. Translation gives CASRSISYEQYF.

The chain links TRBV25-1 to TRBJ1-6; TRBD1 is a possible D gene (5 bases). From germline, CDR1 is MGHDK and CDR2 SYGVNS. The length of the CDR3 is 12 residues. Trimming took 6 bases from V and 5 from J, leaving 5 bases between them. CDR3 DNA: TGTGCCAGCAGAGGGGATAATTCACCCCTCCACTTT. This codes for CASRGDNSPLHF.

This clone was counted a single time. The genes are TRBV5-1 and TRBJ2-5, with D possibly being TRBD1 (5 bases). The CDR3 is 17 amino acids. CDR1 is SGHRS, CDR2 YFSETQ, per germline. Trimming removed 0 bases at V and 2 bases at J, with 17 bases between. CDR3 in DNA: TGCGCCAGCAGCTTGGGGGTCCAGGGATTAAGGCAAGAGACCCAGTACTTC. Its protein product is CASSLGVQGLRQETQYF.

The chain links TRBV5-1 to TRBJ1-6; possibly TRBD1 for D (5 bases). This CDR3 is built from 13 residues. From germline, CDR1 is SGHRS and CDR2 YFSETQ. V dropped 4 bases and J dropped 5 bases, with 7 bases sitting between them. CDR3 coding DNA: TGCGCCAGCAGCCAGGGAAATAATTCACCCCTCCACTTT. Its protein is CASSQGNNSPLHF. Full variable domain (rest looked up from reference TRBV5-1 and TRBJ1-6): KAGVTQTPRYLIKTRGQQVTLSCSPISGHRSVSWYQQTPGQGLQFLFEYFSETQRNKGNFPGRFSGRQFSNSRSEMNVSTLELGDSALYLCASSQGNNSPLHFGNGTRLTVT.

The chain uses TRBV7-2 and TRBJ2-3; 10 positions match TRBD2. The V and J ends lost 6 bases and 2 bases, in that order; junction bases with no gene match: 8. This CDR3 contains 16 residues. The V gene's germline CDR1 is SGHTA and CDR2 FQGNSA. The CDR3 DNA follows: TGTGCCAGCAGTCCTCTAGCGGGGGTTACCACAGATACGCAGTATTTT. Translating it yields CASSPLAGVTTDTQYF.

The chain links TRBV19 to TRBJ1-5, with TRBD1 matching over 12 bases. The germline V gene has CDR1 LNHDA and CDR2 SQIVND (reference sequence). This CDR3 has 17 residues. V was pared by 7 bases and J by 1 base, with 8 bases of the junction left unmatched. This CDR3 is CASILRDRGLSNQPQHF. DNA of the CDR3: TGTGCCAGTATCTTAAGGGACAGGGGGCTCAGCAATCAGCCCCAGCATTTT.

V gene TRBV5-4 combines with J gene TRBJ2-3, with a tentative D call TRBD1 (6 bases). V lost 7 bases to trimming and J lost 0 bases, with 15 bases between them. Germline CDR1 and CDR2: SGHNT and YYREEE (reference sequence). The CDR3 loop spans 15 amino acids. The CDR3, as DNA: TGTGCCAGCTCCCAGACAGGCACTAGCACAGATACGCAGTATTTT. It specifies CASSQTGTSTDTQYF.

The chain carries TRBV9 and TRBJ2-5; D could derive from TRBD1 or TRBD2 (5 bases each). CDR1 SGDLS and CDR2 YYNGEE come from the germline V gene. Trimming left V 0 bases short and J 1 base short, with 13 bases between. This CDR3 spans 16 amino acids. CDR3 in amino acids: CASSVGTGGRQETQYF. CDR3 nucleotides: TGTGCCAGCAGCGTAGGTACAGGCGGGCGCCAAGAGACCCAGTACTTC.

V and J are TRBV19 and TRBJ2-1; possibly TRBD1 for D (5 bases). Trimming left V 5 bases short and J 4 bases short, with 12 bases between. Germline V CDR1 and CDR2: LNHDA, SQIVND (reference sequence). CDR3 length equals 14 residues. The CDR3: CASSWLGAYNEQFF. The DNA for the CDR3 is TGTGCCAGTAGTTGGCTAGGGGCTTACAATGAGCAGTTCTTC.

The J gene is TRBJ1-6, the V gene TRBV7-2; possibly TRBD1 for D (5 bases). Trimming cost V 2 bases and J 4 bases, with 18 bases left between them. In germline, CDR1 is SGHTA, CDR2 FQGNSA. The CDR3 spans 18 residues. CDR3 DNA: TGTGCCAGCAGCTTATATGGGGACCCAGAAGCTTATAATTCACCCCTCCACTTT. Its protein product is CASSLYGDPEAYNSPLHF.

The chain has TRBV28 and TRBJ1-6; no firm D call. V was cut by 8 bases and J by 2 bases, with 13 bases left in between. CDR3 length equals 15 residues. Looked up from germline, CDR1 is MDHEN and CDR2 is SYDVKM. The CDR3 reads CASRPQDPYNSPLHF. The CDR3 DNA follows: TGTGCCAGCCGGCCCCAGGACCCCTATAATTCACCCCTCCACTTT.

CDR3 in DNA: TGTGCCAGTAGTATAGTAGGACAGTTACTTAACTATGGCTACACCTTC. Translated: CASSIVGQLLNYGYTF. The J gene is TRBJ1-2, the V gene TRBV19; maybe TRBD1 (6 bases). Germline V CDR1 and CDR2: LNHDA, SQIVND (reference sequence). The CDR3 has 16 amino acids. The V end lost 1 base, the J end lost 1 base, and 13 bases lay between the germline ends. The full variable domain, with the rest looked up from reference TRBV19 and TRBJ1-2, is DGGITQSPKYLFRKEGQNVTLSCEQNLNHDAMYWYRQDPGQGLRLIYYSQIVNDFQKGDIAEGYSVSREKKESFPLTVTSAQKNPTAFYLCASSIVGQLLNYGYTFGSGTRLTVV.

The J gene is TRBJ1-2, the V gene TRBV2, with TRBD1 as a possible D gene (5 bases). Trimming cost V 1 base and J 4 bases, with 13 bases left between them. The CDR3 runs 15 residues. Looked up from germline, CDR1 is SNHLY and CDR2 is FYNNEI. The CDR3 sequence: CASSEVRRVAYGYTF. The CDR3 bases are TGTGCCAGCAGTGAAGTTCGCAGGGTGGCCTATGGCTACACCTTC.

The chain is built from TRBV30 and TRBJ2-7; a weak D match, TRBD2 (5 bases). The V gene lost 8 bases and the J gene lost 3 bases, with 23 bases spanning the gap. The CDR3 runs 15 residues. The germline V gene encodes CDR1 GTSNPN and CDR2 SVGIG (reference sequence). CDR3 sequence: CAGTPPKEAGYEQYF. In DNA form, the CDR3 reads TGTGCCGGTACCCCCCCTAAGGAGGCCGGCTACGAGCAGTACTTC.

The CDR3 loop is CASSLVGSNVYNEQFF. CDR3 DNA: TGTGCCAGCAGCTTAGTTGGTAGTAATGTCTACAATGAGCAGTTCTTC. The rearrangement links TRBV7-2 to TRBJ2-1; the D is unclear. V was clipped by 1 base and J by 3 bases, with 13 bases between them. The CDR3 runs to 16 residues. CDR1 SGHTA and CDR2 FQGNSA come from the germline V gene.

V and J are TRBV9 and TRBJ2-3, with TRBD2 matching over 7 bases. The germline gives CDR1 SGDLS, CDR2 YYNGEE. This CDR3 region has 15 residues. The V segment lost 2 bases and the J segment 0 bases; nucleotides outside the gene matches: 3. This chain's CDR3 is CASSVLAESTDTQYF. The CDR3 DNA reads TGTGCCAGCAGCGTTCTAGCGGAGAGCACAGATACGCAGTATTTT.

The genes are TRBV7-2 and TRBJ2-2; 8 bases align to TRBD2. The germline V gene has CDR1 SGHTA and CDR2 FQGNSA. This CDR3 has 15 amino acids. Trimming removed 1 base from V and 3 bases from J; junction bases left unmatched: 1. The CDR3 region has the DNA TGTGCCAGCAGCTTAGGCGGGGGGTACACCGGGGAGCTGTTTTTT. This translates into CASSLGGGYTGELFF.

This chain's CDR3 is CASHGYGATEAFF. The CDR3 DNA reads TGTGCCAGTCATGGGTACGGAGCCACTGAAGCTTTCTTT. The V call is TRBV6-5, the J call TRBJ1-1; D unclear. Deletions cut 9 bases from V and 4 bases from J, with 15 bases between. Germline V gene data show CDR1 as MNHEY and CDR2 as SVGAGI. This CDR3 has 13 amino acids.

This chain links TRBV27 with TRBJ2-5; 8 bases line up with TRBD1. The J call may be wrong; the DNA end is better matched by TRBJ2-7. The CDR3 totals 13 residues. Germline V CDR1 and CDR2: MNHEY, SMNVEV (reference sequence). The CDR3 DNA follows: TGTGCCAGCAGTTGGGACAGGTCCTACGAGCAGTACTTC. Translated: CASSWDRSYEQYF.

This sequence joins TRBV9 and TRBJ2-1, with a possible D match to TRBD2 (7 bases). V lost 0 bases and J 7 bases, leaving 11 bases between the germline ends. Germline lookup yields CDR1 SGDLS and CDR2 YYNGEE. The CDR3 is 14 amino acids. The CDR3 region is CASSVGGGKNEQFF. CDR3 DNA: TGTGCCAGCAGCGTAGGCGGGGGCAAGAATGAGCAGTTCTTC.

This chain joins TRBV5-1 and TRBJ2-3; D unclear. CDR1 SGHRS and CDR2 YFSETQ come from the germline V gene. V gave up 6 bases and J gave up 0 bases, with 11 bases separating them. The CDR3 spans 14 residues. DNA for the CDR3: TGCGCCAGCATGGCATCCCCCAGCACAGATACGCAGTATTTT. Translation gives CASMASPSTDTQYF.